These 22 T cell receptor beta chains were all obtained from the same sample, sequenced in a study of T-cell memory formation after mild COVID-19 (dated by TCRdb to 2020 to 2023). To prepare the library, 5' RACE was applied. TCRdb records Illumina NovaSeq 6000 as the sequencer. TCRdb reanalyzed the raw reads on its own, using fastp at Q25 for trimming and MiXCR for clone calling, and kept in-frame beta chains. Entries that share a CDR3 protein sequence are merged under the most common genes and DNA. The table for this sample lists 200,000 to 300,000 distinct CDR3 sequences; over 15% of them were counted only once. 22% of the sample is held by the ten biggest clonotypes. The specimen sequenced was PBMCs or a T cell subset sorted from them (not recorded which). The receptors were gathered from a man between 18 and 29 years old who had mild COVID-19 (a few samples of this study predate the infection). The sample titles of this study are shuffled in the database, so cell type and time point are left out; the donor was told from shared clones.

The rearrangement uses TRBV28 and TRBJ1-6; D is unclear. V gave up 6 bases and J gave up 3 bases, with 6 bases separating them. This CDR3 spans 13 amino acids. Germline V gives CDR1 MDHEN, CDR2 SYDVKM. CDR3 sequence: CASSGNYNSPLHF. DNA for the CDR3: TGTGCCAGCAGCGGGAACTATAATTCACCCCTCCACTTT.

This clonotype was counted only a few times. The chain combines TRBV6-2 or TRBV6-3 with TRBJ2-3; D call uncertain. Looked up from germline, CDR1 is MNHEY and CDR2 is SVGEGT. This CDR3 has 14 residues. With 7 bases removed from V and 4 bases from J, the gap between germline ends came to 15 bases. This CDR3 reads CASTPGPGPDTQYF. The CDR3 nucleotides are TGTGCCAGCACCCCGGGCCCCGGCCCAGATACGCAGTATTTT.

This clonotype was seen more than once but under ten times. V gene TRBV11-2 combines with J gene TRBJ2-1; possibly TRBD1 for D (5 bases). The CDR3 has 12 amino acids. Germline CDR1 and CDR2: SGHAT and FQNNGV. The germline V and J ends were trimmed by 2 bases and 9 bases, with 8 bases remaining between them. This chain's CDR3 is CASSLQGSEQFF. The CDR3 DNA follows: TGTGCCAGCAGCTTACAGGGAAGTGAGCAGTTCTTC. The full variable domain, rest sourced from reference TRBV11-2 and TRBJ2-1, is EAGVAQSPRYKIIEKRQSVAFWCNPISGHATLYWYQQILGQGPKLLIQFQNNGVVDDSQLPKDRFSAERLKGVDSTLKIQPAKLEDSAVYLCASSLQGSEQFFGPGTRLTVL.

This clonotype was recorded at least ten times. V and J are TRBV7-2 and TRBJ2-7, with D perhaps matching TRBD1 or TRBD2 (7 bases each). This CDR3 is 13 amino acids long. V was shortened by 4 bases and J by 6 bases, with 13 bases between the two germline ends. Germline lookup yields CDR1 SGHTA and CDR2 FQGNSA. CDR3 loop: CASSSQGGLEQYV. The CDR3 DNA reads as TGTGCCAGCAGCTCCCAGGGGGGGCTCGAGCAGTACGTC.

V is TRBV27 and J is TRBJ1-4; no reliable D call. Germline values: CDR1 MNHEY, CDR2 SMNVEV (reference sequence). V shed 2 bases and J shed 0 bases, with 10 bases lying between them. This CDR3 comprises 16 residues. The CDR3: CASSLIPVATNEKLFF. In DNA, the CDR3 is TGTGCCAGCAGTTTAATCCCCGTTGCAACTAATGAAAAACTGTTTTTT. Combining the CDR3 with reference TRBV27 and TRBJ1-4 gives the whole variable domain EAQVTQNPRYLITVTGKKLTVTCSQNMNHEYMSWYRQDPGLGLRQIYYSMNVEVTDKGDVPEGYKVSRKEKRNFPLILESPSPNQTSLYFCASSLIPVATNEKLFFGSGTQLSVL.

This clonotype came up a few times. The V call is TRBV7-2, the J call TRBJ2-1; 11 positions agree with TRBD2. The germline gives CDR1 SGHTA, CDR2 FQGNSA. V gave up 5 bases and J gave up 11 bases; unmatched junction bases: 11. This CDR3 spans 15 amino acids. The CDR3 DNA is TGTGCCAGCAGCCCGGTGACTAGCGGGGCGGGACAGCAGTTCTTC. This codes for CASSPVTSGAGQQFF.

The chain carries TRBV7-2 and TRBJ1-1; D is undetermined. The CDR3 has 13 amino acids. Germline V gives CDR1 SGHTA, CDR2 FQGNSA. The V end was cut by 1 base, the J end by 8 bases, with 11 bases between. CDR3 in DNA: TGTGCCAGCAGCTTAGTCGTCATTCCCGAAGCTTTCTTT. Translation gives CASSLVVIPEAFF.

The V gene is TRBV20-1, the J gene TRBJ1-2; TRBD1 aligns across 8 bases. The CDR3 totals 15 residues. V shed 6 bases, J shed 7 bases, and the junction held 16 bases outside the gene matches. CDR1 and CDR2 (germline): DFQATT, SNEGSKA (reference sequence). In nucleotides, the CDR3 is TGCAGTGCGAGCGGGACAGGCTGGAGTACGGCTGGCTACACCTTC. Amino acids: CSASGTGWSTAGYTF.

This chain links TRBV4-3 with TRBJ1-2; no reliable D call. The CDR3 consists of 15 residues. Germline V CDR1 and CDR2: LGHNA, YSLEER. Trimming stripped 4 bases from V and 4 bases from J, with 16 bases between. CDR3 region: CASSPLLQIGYGYTF. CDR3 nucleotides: TGCGCCAGCAGCCCTTTGTTACAAATCGGCTATGGCTACACCTTC.

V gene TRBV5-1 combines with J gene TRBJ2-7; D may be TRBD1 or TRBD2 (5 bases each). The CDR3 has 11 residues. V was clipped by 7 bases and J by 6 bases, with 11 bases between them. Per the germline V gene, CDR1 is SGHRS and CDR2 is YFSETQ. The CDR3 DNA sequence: TGCGCCAGCGAGGGACGGGGCGAGCAGTACGTC. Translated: CASEGRGEQYV.

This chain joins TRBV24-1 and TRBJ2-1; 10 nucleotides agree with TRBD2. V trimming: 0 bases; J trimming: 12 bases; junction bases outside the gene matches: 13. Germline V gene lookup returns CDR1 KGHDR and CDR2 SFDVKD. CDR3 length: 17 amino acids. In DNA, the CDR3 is TGTGCCACCAGTGATTTGTTCGAACCCAGCGGGGGGGCGGGGCAGTTCTTC. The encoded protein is CATSDLFEPSGGAGQFF.

CDR3 DNA sequence: TGTGCCAGCAGTACACAGGTCAATCAGCCCCAGCATTTT. This encodes CASSTQVNQPQHF. The chain has TRBV6-5 and TRBJ1-5, with a possible D match to TRBD1 (5 bases). Germline V gene lookup returns CDR1 MNHEY and CDR2 SVGAGI. The V end lost 5 bases, the J end lost 3 bases, and 8 bases lay between the germline ends. The CDR3 has 13 residues.

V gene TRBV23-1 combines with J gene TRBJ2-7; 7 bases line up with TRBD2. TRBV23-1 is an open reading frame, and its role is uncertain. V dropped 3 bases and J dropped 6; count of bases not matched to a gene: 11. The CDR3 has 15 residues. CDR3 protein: CASSHKLGRDREQYV. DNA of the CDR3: TGCGCCAGCAGTCACAAGTTAGGGAGGGATCGCGAGCAGTACGTC.

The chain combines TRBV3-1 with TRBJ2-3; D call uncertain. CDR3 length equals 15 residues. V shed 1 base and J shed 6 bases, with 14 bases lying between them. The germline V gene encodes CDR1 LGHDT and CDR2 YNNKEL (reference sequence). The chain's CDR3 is CASSQGPSPGDTQYF. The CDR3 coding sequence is TGTGCCAGCAGCCAAGGCCCATCCCCCGGTGATACGCAGTATTTT.

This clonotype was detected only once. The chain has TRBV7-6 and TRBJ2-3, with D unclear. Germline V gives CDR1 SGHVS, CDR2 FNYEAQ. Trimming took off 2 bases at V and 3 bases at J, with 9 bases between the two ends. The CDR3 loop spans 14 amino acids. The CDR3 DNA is TGTGCCAGCAGCTTATTTGGCGGTACAGATACGCAGTATTTT. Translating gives CASSLFGGTDTQYF.

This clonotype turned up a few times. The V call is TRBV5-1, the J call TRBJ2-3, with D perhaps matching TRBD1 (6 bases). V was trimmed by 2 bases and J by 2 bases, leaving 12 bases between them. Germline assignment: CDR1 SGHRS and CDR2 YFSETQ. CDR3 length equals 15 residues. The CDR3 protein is CASSFGQFATDTQYF. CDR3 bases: TGCGCCAGCAGCTTCGGACAGTTTGCCACAGATACGCAGTATTTT.

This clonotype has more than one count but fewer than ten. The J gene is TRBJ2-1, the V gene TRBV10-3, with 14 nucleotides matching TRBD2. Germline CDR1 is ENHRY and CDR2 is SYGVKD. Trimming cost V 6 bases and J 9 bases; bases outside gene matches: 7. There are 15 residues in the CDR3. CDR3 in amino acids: CAIRTTSGGGGEQFF. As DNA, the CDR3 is TGTGCCATCAGAACGACTAGCGGGGGGGGCGGTGAGCAGTTCTTC.

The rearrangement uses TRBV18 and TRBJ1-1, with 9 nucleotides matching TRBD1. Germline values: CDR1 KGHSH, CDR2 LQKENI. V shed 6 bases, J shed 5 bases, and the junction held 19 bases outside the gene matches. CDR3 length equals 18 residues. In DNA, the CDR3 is TGTGCCAGCTCGCGGGTCTGGACAGGGGATGCTCCGGGGACTGAAGCTTTCTTT. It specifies CASSRVWTGDAPGTEAFF.

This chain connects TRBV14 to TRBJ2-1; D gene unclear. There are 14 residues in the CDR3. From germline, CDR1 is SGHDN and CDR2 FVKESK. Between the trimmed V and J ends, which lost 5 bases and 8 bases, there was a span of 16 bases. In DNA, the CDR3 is TGTGCCAGCAGCGGTCGGCCATCGTACGATGAGCAGTTCTTC. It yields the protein CASSGRPSYDEQFF.

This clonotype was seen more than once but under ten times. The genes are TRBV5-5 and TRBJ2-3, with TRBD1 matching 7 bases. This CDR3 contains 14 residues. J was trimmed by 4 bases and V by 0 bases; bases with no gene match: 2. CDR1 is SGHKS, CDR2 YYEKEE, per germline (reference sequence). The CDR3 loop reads CASSLETGPDTQYF. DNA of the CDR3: TGTGCCAGCAGCTTGGAGACAGGGCCAGATACGCAGTATTTT.

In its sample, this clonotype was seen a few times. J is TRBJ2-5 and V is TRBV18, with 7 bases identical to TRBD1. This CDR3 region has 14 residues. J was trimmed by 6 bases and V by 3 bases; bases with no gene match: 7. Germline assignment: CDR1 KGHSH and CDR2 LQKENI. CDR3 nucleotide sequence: TGTGCCAGCTCACCGACAGGGTTCGGAAAGACCCAGTACTTC. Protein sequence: CASSPTGFGKTQYF.

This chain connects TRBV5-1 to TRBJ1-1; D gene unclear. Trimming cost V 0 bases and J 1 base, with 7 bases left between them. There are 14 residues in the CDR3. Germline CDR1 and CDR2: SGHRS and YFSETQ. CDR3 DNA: TGCGCCAGCAGCTTGGTAAGCGAGAACACTGAAGCTTTCTTT. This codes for CASSLVSENTEAFF.